This T cell receptor (beta chain) was sequenced during a study of PD-L1 blockade in urothelial cancer. About the study: Before enrollment, 0 to 3 chemotherapy regimens had been given to patients.

Synthetic spike-ins, TCR analog templates, were added into each PCR. Here immunoSEQ multiplex PCR was the method, and the copy in TCRdb shows in-frame clones only, minus some. The table lists about 74,000 clones, approximately 87% of them singletons, with approximately 4.5% in the top ten. This CDR3 has 14 residues. V lost 4 bases to trimming and J lost 2 bases; unmatched junction nucleotides: 4. Germline loops: CDR1 LNHDA, CDR2 SQIVND (reference sequence). Described time point: pretreatment peripheral blood. The sample here was PBMCs, taken around atezolizumab (anti-PD-L1) treatment. V usage is TRBV19 and J usage is TRBJ1-1; 7 positions agree with TRBD1. The TCR comes from a man between 65 and 85 years old with urothelial cancer. As DNA, the CDR3 is TGTGCCAGTAGTACCGGGACAGTCAACACTGAAGCTTTCTTT. Its protein is CASSTGTVNTEAFF.